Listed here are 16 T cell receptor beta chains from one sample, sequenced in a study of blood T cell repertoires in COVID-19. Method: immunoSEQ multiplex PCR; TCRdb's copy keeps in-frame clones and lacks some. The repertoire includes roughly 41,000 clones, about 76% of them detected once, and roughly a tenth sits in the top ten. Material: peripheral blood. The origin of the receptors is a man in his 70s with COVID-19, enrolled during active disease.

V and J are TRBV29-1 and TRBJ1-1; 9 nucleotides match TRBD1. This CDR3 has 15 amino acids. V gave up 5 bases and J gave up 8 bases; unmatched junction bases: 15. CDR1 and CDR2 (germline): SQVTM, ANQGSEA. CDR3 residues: CSVLTTGGYGREAFF. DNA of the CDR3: TGCAGCGTTTTGACTACAGGGGGCTATGGCCGAGAAGCTTTCTTT.

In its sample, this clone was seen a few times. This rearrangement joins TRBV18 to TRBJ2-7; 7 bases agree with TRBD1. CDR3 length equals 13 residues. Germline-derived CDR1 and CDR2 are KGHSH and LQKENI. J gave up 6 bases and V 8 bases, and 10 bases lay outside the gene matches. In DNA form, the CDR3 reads TGTGCCAGCGGACAGGAGAACGGCGGCGAGCAGTACTTC. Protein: CASGQENGGEQYF. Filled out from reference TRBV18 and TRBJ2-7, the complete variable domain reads NAGVMQNPRHLVRRRGQEARLRCSPMKGHSHVYWYRQLPEEGLKFMVYLQKENIIDESGMPKERFSAEFPKEGPSILRIQQVVRGDSAAYFCASGQENGGEQYFGPGTRLTVT.

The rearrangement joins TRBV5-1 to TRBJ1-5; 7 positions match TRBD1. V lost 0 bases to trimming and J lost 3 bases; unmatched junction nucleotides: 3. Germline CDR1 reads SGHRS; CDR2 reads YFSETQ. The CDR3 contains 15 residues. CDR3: CASSLGDSNNQPQHF. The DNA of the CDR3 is TGCGCCAGCAGCTTGGGGGACAGCAACAATCAGCCCCAGCATTTT.

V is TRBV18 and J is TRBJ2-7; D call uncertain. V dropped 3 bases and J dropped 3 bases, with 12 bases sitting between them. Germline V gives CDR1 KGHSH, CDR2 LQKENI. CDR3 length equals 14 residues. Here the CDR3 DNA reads TGTGCCAGCTCACCGTGGGCAGACATCTACGAGCAGTACTTC. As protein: CASSPWADIYEQYF.

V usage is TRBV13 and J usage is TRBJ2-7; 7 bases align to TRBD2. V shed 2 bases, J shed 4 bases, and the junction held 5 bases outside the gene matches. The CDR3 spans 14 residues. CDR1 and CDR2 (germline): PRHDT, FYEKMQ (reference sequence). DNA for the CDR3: TGTGCCAGCAGCTTACGCGGGAGTCGTTACGAGCAGTACTTC. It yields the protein CASSLRGSRYEQYF. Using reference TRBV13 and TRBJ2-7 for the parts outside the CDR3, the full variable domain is AAGVIQSPRHLIKEKRETATLKCYPIPRHDTVYWYQQGPGQDPQFLISFYEKMQSDKGSIPDRFSAQQFSDYHSELNMSSLELGDSALYFCASSLRGSRYEQYFGPGTRLTVT.

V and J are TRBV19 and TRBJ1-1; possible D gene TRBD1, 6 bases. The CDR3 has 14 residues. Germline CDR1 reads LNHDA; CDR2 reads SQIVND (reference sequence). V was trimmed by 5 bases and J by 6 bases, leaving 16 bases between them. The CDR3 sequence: CASSHHRARSEAFF. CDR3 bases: TGTGCCAGTAGTCATCACAGGGCGAGGTCTGAAGCTTTCTTT.

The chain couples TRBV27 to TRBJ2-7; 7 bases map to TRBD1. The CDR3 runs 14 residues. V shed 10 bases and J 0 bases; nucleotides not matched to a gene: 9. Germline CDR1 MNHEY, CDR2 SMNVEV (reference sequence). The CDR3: CATREDRSSYEQYF. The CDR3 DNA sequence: TGTGCCACCCGAGAGGACAGGTCCTCCTACGAGCAGTACTTC.

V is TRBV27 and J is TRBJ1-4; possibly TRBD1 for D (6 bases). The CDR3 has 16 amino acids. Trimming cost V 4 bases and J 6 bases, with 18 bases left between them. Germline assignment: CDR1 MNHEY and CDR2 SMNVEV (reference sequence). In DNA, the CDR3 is TGTGCCAGCAGTTCGAGGTTCAGGGGCGAGGATGAAAAACTGTTTTTT. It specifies CASSSRFRGEDEKLFF.

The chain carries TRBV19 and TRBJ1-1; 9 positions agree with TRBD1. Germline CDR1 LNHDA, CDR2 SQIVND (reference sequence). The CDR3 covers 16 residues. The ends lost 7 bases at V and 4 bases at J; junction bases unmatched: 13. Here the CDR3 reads CASKSVQGAKITEAFF. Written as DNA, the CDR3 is TGTGCCAGTAAATCGGTACAGGGGGCGAAAATCACTGAAGCTTTCTTT.

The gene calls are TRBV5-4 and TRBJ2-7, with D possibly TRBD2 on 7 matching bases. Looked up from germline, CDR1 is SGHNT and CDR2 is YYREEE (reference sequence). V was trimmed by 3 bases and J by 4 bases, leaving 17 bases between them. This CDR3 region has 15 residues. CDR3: CASSWSGTRGYEQYF. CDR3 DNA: TGTGCCAGCAGCTGGAGCGGGACACGGGGATACGAGCAGTACTTC.

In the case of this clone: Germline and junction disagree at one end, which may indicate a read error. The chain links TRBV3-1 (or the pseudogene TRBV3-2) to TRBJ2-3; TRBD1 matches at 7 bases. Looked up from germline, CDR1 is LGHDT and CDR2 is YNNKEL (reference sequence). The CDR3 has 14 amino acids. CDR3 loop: CASSQGTATDTQYF. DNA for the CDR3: TGTGCCAGCAGTCAAGGGACAGCCACAGATACGCAGTATTTT.

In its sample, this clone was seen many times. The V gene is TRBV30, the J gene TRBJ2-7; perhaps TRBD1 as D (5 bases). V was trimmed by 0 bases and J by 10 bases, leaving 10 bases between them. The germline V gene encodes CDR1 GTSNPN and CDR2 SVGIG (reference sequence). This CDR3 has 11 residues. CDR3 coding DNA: TGTGCCTGGAGTGTGCAGGGAAGACAGTACTTC. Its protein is CAWSVQGRQYF.

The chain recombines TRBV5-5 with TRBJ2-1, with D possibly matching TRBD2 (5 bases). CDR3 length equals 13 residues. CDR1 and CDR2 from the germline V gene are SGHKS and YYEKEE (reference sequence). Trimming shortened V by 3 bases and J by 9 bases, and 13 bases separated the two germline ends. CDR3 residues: CASSSRDLGEQFF. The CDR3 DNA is TGTGCCAGCAGCTCCCGGGATTTAGGTGAGCAGTTCTTC.

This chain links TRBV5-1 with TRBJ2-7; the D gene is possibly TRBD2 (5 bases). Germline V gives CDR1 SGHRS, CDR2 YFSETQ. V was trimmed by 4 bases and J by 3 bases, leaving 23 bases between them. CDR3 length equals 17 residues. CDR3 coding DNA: TGCGCCAGCAGCATTTCCGGGGTCGCCTCCCCCTACTACGAGCAGTACTTC. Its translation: CASSISGVASPYYEQYF.

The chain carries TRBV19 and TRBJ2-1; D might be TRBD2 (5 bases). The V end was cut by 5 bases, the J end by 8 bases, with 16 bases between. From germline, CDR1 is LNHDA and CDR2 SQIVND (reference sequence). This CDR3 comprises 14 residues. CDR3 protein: CASSLRVARDEQFF. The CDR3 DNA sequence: TGTGCCAGTAGTCTTAGGGTAGCGCGTGATGAGCAGTTCTTC.

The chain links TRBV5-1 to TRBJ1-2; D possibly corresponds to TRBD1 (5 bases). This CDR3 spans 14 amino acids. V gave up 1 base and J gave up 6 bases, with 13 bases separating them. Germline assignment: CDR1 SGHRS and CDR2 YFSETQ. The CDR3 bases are TGCGCCAGCAGCTTGCAGGGAATGGGTGATGGCTACACCTTC. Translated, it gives CASSLQGMGDGYTF.